This paragraph covers one T cell receptor beta chain sequence. Its antigen is unidentified. The CDR3 sequence is 12 residues long. CDR1 is MNHEY, CDR2 SVGAGI, per germline. V was shortened by 2 bases and J by 3 bases, with 2 bases between the two germline ends. This specimen belongs to a study of response to subunit inactivated influenza vaccine. Regarding the study as a whole: Every seasonal influenza vaccination brings in few new T cells, the authors suggested.

TCRdb recomputed calls from the RT-PCR reads with MiXCR, one row per CDR3 protein. The sample includes about 160,000 distinct CDR3 sequences, roughly a tenth seen only once; the top ten take around 12%. This sequence originates from a man aged 45 to 65 who received an inactivated influenza vaccine. V and J are TRBV6-5 and TRBJ1-3; D call uncertain. Sequences were derived from non-naive T cells sorted from PBMCs, sampled roughly 48 days after vaccination. This chain's CDR3 is CASSYDGNTIYF. CDR3 sequence (DNA): TGTGCCAGCAGTTACGATGGAAACACCATATATTTT.